These T cell receptor beta chains were read from a single sample in a study of spatial heterogeneity in lung cancer. TCRdb independently ran MiXCR on the 5' RACE reads; one entry per CDR3 protein. The sample comprises about 52,000 distinct CDR3 sequences, 7.4% of which are singletons, and around 36% rests with the top ten. Sequencing used PBMCs, obtained at follow-up. The origin of the receptors is a female donor with early-stage non-small cell lung cancer. Each CDR3 is given without its conserved first and last residue. The order of the fields is D gene, V gene, J gene, CDR3 protein. The D gene is left open where the match is weak.

D: -; V: TRBV12-3/TRBV12-4; J: TRBJ2-1; CDR3: ASSFNSYNEQF
D: -; V: TRBV27; J: TRBJ2-7; CDR3: ASGVQETYEQY
D: TRBD2; V: TRBV9; J: TRBJ2-1; CDR3: ASSVSGGYYNEQF
D: -; V: TRBV9; J: TRBJ1-2; CDR3: ASSVGVAGIYS
D: TRBD2; V: TRBV20-1; J: TRBJ2-7; CDR3: SASIPGGISYEQY
D: -; V: TRBV6-1; J: TRBJ1-4; CDR3: ASSKGRANEKLF
D: TRBD1; V: TRBV5-4; J: TRBJ2-3; CDR3: ASSSRTGRDTQY
D: -; V: TRBV20-1; J: TRBJ1-1; CDR3: SASGVGTGKFMNTEAF
D: -; V: TRBV5-4; J: TRBJ2-2; CDR3: ASSLPLGTGELF
D: -; V: TRBV6-2/TRBV6-3; J: TRBJ1-6; CDR3: ASSYRRTGSRNSPLH
D: -; V: TRBV5-5; J: TRBJ1-5; CDR3: ASSLGQGLYQPQH
D: TRBD1; V: TRBV6-2/TRBV6-3; J: TRBJ1-5; CDR3: ASSPTGGNQPQH
D: -; V: TRBV30; J: TRBJ2-7; CDR3: AWSVNRPYEQY
D: -; V: TRBV3-2; J: TRBJ2-1; CDR3: ASSQPQKPYYNEQF
D: -; V: TRBV11-2; J: TRBJ2-7; CDR3: ASSSEQGSGQY
D: -; V: TRBV3-1; J: TRBJ1-2; CDR3: ASSLSGKNGYT
D: -; V: TRBV5-4; J: TRBJ2-6; CDR3: ASSWDRFRANVLT
D: -; V: TRBV30; J: TRBJ1-1; CDR3: AWSQTPLAF
D: TRBD1; V: TRBV27; J: TRBJ1-1; CDR3: ASRGDRDYTEAF
D: TRBD2; V: TRBV27; J: TRBJ2-3; CDR3: ASSLAGRPDTQY
D: TRBD1; V: TRBV4-1; J: TRBJ1-1; CDR3: ASSPWTGDTEAF
D: -; V: TRBV18; J: TRBJ2-5; CDR3: ASSPLGPRDQETQY
D: -; V: TRBV5-4; J: TRBJ2-3; CDR3: ASSSDGSTQY
D: TRBD2; V: TRBV6-5; J: TRBJ2-3; CDR3: ASSLGGTSARTDTQY
D: -; V: TRBV5-1; J: TRBJ2-5; CDR3: ASSSSSQETQY
D: TRBD2; V: TRBV11-2; J: TRBJ2-3; CDR3: ASSFGGGRGAYRSTDTQY
D: -; V: TRBV7-9; J: TRBJ1-3; CDR3: ASSLNSGNTIY
D: -; V: TRBV21-1; J: TRBJ2-7; CDR3: AISKGQGEADEQY
D: TRBD1; V: TRBV20-1; J: TRBJ1-2; CDR3: SASDREYGYT
D: -; V: TRBV6-2/TRBV6-3; J: TRBJ2-3; CDR3: ASSTTGFGNTDTQY
D: -; V: TRBV5-4; J: TRBJ1-3; CDR3: ASSLVSGNTIY
D: -; V: TRBV20-1; J: TRBJ1-1; CDR3: SATYPTGANTEAF
D: TRBD1; V: TRBV5-6; J: TRBJ2-1; CDR3: ASSLPGQGYNEQF
D: -; V: TRBV9; J: TRBJ2-3; CDR3: ASSVAHTDTQY
D: TRBD1; V: TRBV18; J: TRBJ2-3; CDR3: ASSSGTGGDTQY
D: -; V: TRBV28; J: TRBJ2-3; CDR3: ASSPEADTQY
D: -; V: TRBV7-9; J: TRBJ2-7; CDR3: ASRAGGNPYEQY
D: -; V: TRBV12-3/TRBV12-4; J: TRBJ2-7; CDR3: ASSSPGRYEQY
D: -; V: TRBV6-2/TRBV6-3; J: TRBJ2-2; CDR3: ASSQQSTGELF
D: TRBD1; V: TRBV18; J: TRBJ1-1; CDR3: ASTPGQGYTEAF
D: TRBD2; V: TRBV3-1; J: TRBJ2-1; CDR3: ASSPQATSGPNEQF
D: TRBD2; V: TRBV7-6; J: TRBJ2-3; CDR3: ASSLLPLAGATPGGDTQY
D: TRBD2; V: TRBV4-2; J: TRBJ2-3; CDR3: ASSQDGTSGERGSTQY
D: -; V: TRBV3-1; J: TRBJ1-1; CDR3: ASSQGRTFGEAF
D: -; V: TRBV28; J: TRBJ1-1; CDR3: ASSFDVNTEAF
D: TRBD2; V: TRBV5-1; J: TRBJ2-7; CDR3: ASSFGGVYEQY
D: TRBD2; V: TRBV28; J: TRBJ2-3; CDR3: ASSSLAGGTDTQY